This T cell receptor beta chain derives from a study of regulatory T cells in long-lasting Graves disease. Study-wide results and caveats: It was peripheral blood alone, not thyroid tissue, that was studied. The study found persistent patients shared more public clonotypes (roughly 2,500) than new patients (over 900). TRBV28 was favored in persistent disease, as were TRBJ1-2 and TRBJ2-5.

In this sample, this clonotype turned up a few times. Its antigen is currently unknown. Researchers made TCR beta libraries by using iRepertoire HTBI primers and running Arm-PCR on CDR3 regions. In TCRdb, the multiplex PCR reads were re-called with MiXCR into one record per CDR3 protein. The table has a few hundred thousand distinct CDR3 sequences, about 20% seen once. The CDR3 loop spans 15 amino acids. From germline, CDR1 is SGHRS and CDR2 YFSETQ. V gave up 2 bases and J gave up 2 bases, with 13 bases separating them. Indicated time point: persistent/refractory GD, antithyroid drugs over 5 years with positive TRAb. The TCR library was made from RNA extracted from PBMCs. Peripheral blood, around 9 milliliters per patient, was collected in EDTA tubes.

The clonotype was recovered from a female donor with Graves disease. The specimen was peripheral blood mononuclear cells (PBMCs), collected when the disease was refractory, from a patient treated with antithyroid drugs. V and J are TRBV5-1 and TRBJ1-1; tentatively, D is TRBD1 (6 bases). The CDR3: CASSFTDSENTEAFF. Here the CDR3 DNA reads TGCGCCAGCAGCTTTACGGACAGCGAAAACACTGAAGCTTTCTTT. Combining the CDR3 with reference TRBV5-1 and TRBJ1-1 gives the whole variable domain KAGVTQTPRYLIKTRGQQVTLSCSPISGHRSVSWYQQTPGQGLQFLFEYFSETQRNKGNFPGRFSGRQFSNSRSEMNVSTLELGDSALYLCASSFTDSENTEAFFGQGTRLTVV.